This is a list of T cell receptor beta chains from one sample in a study of blood T cell repertoires in COVID-19. Only in-frame clones appear in the TCRdb table, and some are missing; sequencing was by immunoSEQ multiplex PCR. Here the sample spans roughly 86,000 clones, roughly nine tenths being singletons. The sequenced material came from peripheral blood. The receptors derive from a woman between 45 and 60 years old in a cohort sampled during active COVID-19. CDR3s include the opening cysteine and the closing phenylalanine or tryptophan.

>TRBJ1-6|TRBV27
CASSPLPGTGNYPLHF
>TRBJ2-1|TRBV20-1
CSASLSFRGNEQFF
>TRBJ1-3|TRBV4-1
CASSQGSGTGGNTIYF
>TRBJ2-1|TRBV9
CASSVGGRTPNEQFF
>TRBJ2-1|TRBV3-1/TRBV3-2
CASSITLQGLNEQFF
>TRBJ1-3|TRBV13
CASSLRRQEGNTIYF
>TRBJ1-3|TRBV10-3
CAISEDRTGDYGGNTIYF
>TRBJ2-3|TRBV5-1
CASRLDSSTDTQYF
>TRBJ1-6|TRBV28
CASVRDRYSPLHF
>TRBJ2-2|TRBV9
CASSDRVAGVNTGELFF
>TRBJ1-1|TRBV11-3
CASSSRGEAEAFF
>TRBJ1-1|TRBV2
CASRIGGGAMNTEAFF
>TRBJ1-1|TRBV4-2
CASSQGDRLFGGNTEAFF
>TRBJ2-2|TRBV7-9
CASSLGLAQNTGELFF
>TRBJ2-2|TRBV7-2
CASSSRGSGTGELFF
>TRBJ2-1|TRBV10-3
CAISETSGSYNEQFF
>TRBJ2-7|TRBV28
CASSSWERVYF
>TRBJ2-7|TRBV5-1
CASTQAGKNDRVQEEQYF
>TRBJ2-5|TRBV3-1/TRBV3-2
CASSLAGGQETQYF
>TRBJ2-7|TRBV19
CASSIVTAGSYEQYF
>TRBJ2-1|TRBV10-3
CAIVGTSGDTYNEQFF
>TRBJ2-1|TRBV4-1
CASSQPGTKIYNEQFF
>TRBJ1-2|TRBV5-6
CASSPRRGTNRYSF
>TRBJ2-2|TRBV6-5
CASRDTNTGELFF
>TRBJ2-5|TRBV28
CASRTTEETQYF
>TRBJ2-3|TRBV6-5
CASDYPSTDTQYF
>TRBJ2-5|TRBV28
CASSRQGRETQYF
>TRBJ2-2|TRBV2
CASSYQGAQNTGELFF
>TRBJ1-2|TRBV5-1
CASSLSGTTFNYGYTF
>TRBJ1-1|TRBV19
CASSLQGEAFF
>TRBJ2-7|TRBV10-3
CAISESGGGPYEQYF
>TRBJ2-4|TRBV6-1
CASSEGLIVDIQYF
>TRBJ1-3|TRBV11-3
CASSFAGGVGNTIYF
>TRBJ1-1|TRBV19
CASSPGTGGMNTEAFF
>TRBJ1-1|TRBV6-6
CASSRRLRPGNIEAFF
>TRBJ2-5|TRBV7-9
CASSLRGGRGLQETQYF
>TRBJ2-3|TRBV3-1/TRBV3-2
CASSQDASGGTDTQYF
>TRBJ2-5|TRBV6-1
CASSEQGRQETQYF
>TRBJ1-4|TRBV28
CASSYDVGGGNEKLFF
>TRBJ2-3|TRBV24-1
CATSDFSGRGGPGTQYF
>TRBJ1-1|TRBV3-1/TRBV3-2
CASRMGGRPNTEAFF